A selection of T cell receptor beta chains follows, all from one sample in a study of neurological immune-mediated disorders. From the 5' RACE reads, TCRdb called clonotypes with MiXCR, one entry per CDR3 protein. The sample has over 60,000 distinct CDR3 sequences; about 5% are singletons. Input material: PBMCs. Receptor source: a woman in her seventies with multiple sclerosis. Each CDR3 is given with its conserved first and last residue. A D gene is named only where the DNA matches it firmly. Clone size appears in some rows only: once, few, many, or a class for an expanded clone.

CDR3 protein: CASSTWPSYEQYF
CDR3 DNA: TGTGCCAGCAGCACCTGGCCCTCCTACGAGCAGTACTTC
clone size: many
D gene: .
V gene: TRBV27
J gene: TRBJ2-7

CDR3 protein: CASRGDRGPYNEQFF
CDR3 DNA: TGTGCCAGCAGGGGGGACAGGGGGCCCTACAATGAGCAGTTCTTC
clone size: many
D gene: TRBD1
V gene: TRBV12-3/TRBV12-4
J gene: TRBJ2-1

CDR3 protein: CASSPSLLGGGEQFF
CDR3 DNA: TGTGCCAGCAGCCCCAGTCTCCTAGGGGGCGGCGAGCAGTTCTTC
clone size: many
D gene: TRBD1
V gene: TRBV5-6
J gene: TRBJ2-1

CDR3 protein: CASSLGTSDEQFF
CDR3 DNA: TGTGCCAGCAGCTTAGGAACTAGCGATGAGCAGTTCTTC
clone size: many
D gene: TRBD2
V gene: TRBV7-7
J gene: TRBJ2-1

CDR3 protein: CASSFYGGAGTNTGELFF
CDR3 DNA: TGTGCCAGCAGCTTTTATGGGGGGGCAGGGACGAACACCGGGGAGCTGTTTTTT
clone size: few
D gene: .
V gene: TRBV9
J gene: TRBJ2-2

CDR3 protein: CASSSGTQRGGELFF
CDR3 DNA: TGTGCCAGCAGTTCAGGGACGCAACGGGGCGGGGAGCTGTTTTTT
clone size: many
D gene: .
V gene: TRBV12-3/TRBV12-4
J gene: TRBJ2-2

CDR3 protein: CAISQTGGFTEAFF
CDR3 DNA: TGTGCCATCAGTCAGACAGGGGGCTTCACTGAAGCTTTCTTT
clone size: many
D gene: TRBD1
V gene: TRBV10-3
J gene: TRBJ1-1

CDR3 protein: CASTSYGNKTQNF
CDR3 DNA: TGTGCCAGCACTTCGTATGGTAATAAGACCCAGAATTTT
clone size: few
D gene: .
V gene: TRBV7-2
J gene: TRBJ1-5

CDR3 protein: CASSHQGDYGYTF
CDR3 DNA: TGTGCCAGCAGCCACCAGGGGGACTATGGCTACACCTTC
clone size: many
D gene: TRBD1
V gene: TRBV3-1
J gene: TRBJ1-2

CDR3 protein: CSVDRDTEAFF
CDR3 DNA: TGCAGCGTCGACAGGGACACTGAAGCTTTCTTT
clone size: many
D gene: TRBD1
V gene: TRBV29-1
J gene: TRBJ1-1

CDR3 protein: CASSPFRRQRANYGYTF
CDR3 DNA: TGTGCCAGCAGTCCTTTCCGCAGACAGAGAGCTAACTATGGCTACACCTTC
clone size: many
D gene: .
V gene: TRBV12-3/TRBV12-4
J gene: TRBJ1-2

CDR3 protein: CASSLGQLTDTQYF
CDR3 DNA: TGCGCCAGCAGCTTGGGACAGCTCACAGATACGCAGTATTTT
clone size: .
D gene: .
V gene: TRBV5-1
J gene: TRBJ2-3

CDR3 protein: CSADRDSYEQYF
CDR3 DNA: TGCAGCGCAGACAGGGACTCCTACGAGCAGTACTTC
clone size: many
D gene: TRBD1
V gene: TRBV29-1
J gene: TRBJ2-7

CDR3 protein: CASSLSGLYEQYF
CDR3 DNA: TGTGCCAGCAGCTTGTCCGGACTGTACGAGCAGTACTTC
clone size: many
D gene: .
V gene: TRBV7-2
J gene: TRBJ2-7

CDR3 protein: CASSFGGVRYEQYF
CDR3 DNA: TGTGCCAGCAGTTTCGGCGGAGTCCGCTACGAGCAGTACTTC
clone size: many
D gene: .
V gene: TRBV12-3/TRBV12-4
J gene: TRBJ2-7

CDR3 protein: CASSLDRSRRTGGGYTF
CDR3 DNA: TGCGCCAGCAGCTTGGATCGTAGCCGCAGGACCGGGGGTGGCTACACCTTC
clone size: many
D gene: .
V gene: TRBV5-1
J gene: TRBJ1-2

CDR3 protein: CAWRIGTSGYNEQFF
CDR3 DNA: TGTGCCTGGAGGATCGGGACTAGCGGATACAATGAGCAGTTCTTC
clone size: many
D gene: TRBD2
V gene: TRBV30
J gene: TRBJ2-1

CDR3 protein: CSARDLDFYNEQFF
CDR3 DNA: TGCAGTGCTAGAGATCTTGACTTTTACAATGAGCAGTTCTTC
clone size: .
D gene: .
V gene: TRBV20-1
J gene: TRBJ2-1

CDR3 protein: CSATGGLAVQETQYF
CDR3 DNA: TGCAGTGCCACAGGCGGACTAGCGGTCCAAGAGACCCAGTACTTC
clone size: many
D gene: TRBD2
V gene: TRBV20-1
J gene: TRBJ2-5

CDR3 protein: CASSPGQGHSYGYTF
CDR3 DNA: TGTGCCAGCAGCCCCGGACAGGGCCATAGCTATGGCTACACCTTC
clone size: many
D gene: TRBD1
V gene: TRBV5-4
J gene: TRBJ1-2

CDR3 protein: CASSLWSGNQPQHF
CDR3 DNA: TGTGCCAGCAGTTTATGGTCGGGCAATCAGCCCCAGCATTTT
clone size: .
D gene: .
V gene: TRBV27
J gene: TRBJ1-5

CDR3 protein: CASSYSSGRALGTDTQYF
CDR3 DNA: TGTGCCAGCAGTTATAGTAGCGGGAGGGCCCTCGGCACAGATACGCAGTATTTT
clone size: many
D gene: TRBD2
V gene: TRBV6-5
J gene: TRBJ2-3

CDR3 protein: CASSRTSFNEQFF
CDR3 DNA: TGCGCCAGCAGCCGGACTAGTTTCAATGAGCAGTTCTTC
clone size: many
D gene: TRBD2
V gene: TRBV5-1
J gene: TRBJ2-1

CDR3 protein: CASSNSGTGSHEQYF
CDR3 DNA: TGCGCCAGCAGCAACTCCGGGACAGGTTCTCACGAGCAGTACTTC
clone size: few
D gene: TRBD1
V gene: TRBV4-1
J gene: TRBJ2-7

CDR3 protein: CASSPQTVGELFF
CDR3 DNA: TGTGCCAGCAGCCCACAAACGGTAGGGGAGCTGTTTTTT
clone size: few
D gene: .
V gene: TRBV9
J gene: TRBJ2-2

CDR3 protein: CASSPGGGRTDTQYF
CDR3 DNA: TGTGCCAGCAGTCCCGGTGGAGGGAGGACAGATACGCAGTATTTT
clone size: many
D gene: .
V gene: TRBV12-3/TRBV12-4
J gene: TRBJ2-3

CDR3 protein: CSARDVDRSGNTIYF
CDR3 DNA: TGCAGTGCTAGAGACGTGGACAGGTCTGGAAACACCATATATTTT
clone size: many
D gene: TRBD1
V gene: TRBV20-1
J gene: TRBJ1-3

CDR3 protein: CASRAGGLGGDTQYF
CDR3 DNA: TGCGCCAGCCGGGCGGGAGGACTAGGTGGAGATACGCAGTATTTT
clone size: many
D gene: TRBD2
V gene: TRBV5-1
J gene: TRBJ2-3

CDR3 protein: CAISELTGGPAETQYF
CDR3 DNA: TGTGCCATCAGTGAGTTGACGGGAGGGCCGGCAGAGACCCAGTACTTC
clone size: many
D gene: TRBD2
V gene: TRBV10-3
J gene: TRBJ2-5

CDR3 protein: CSVEDEPPPSGRWTDTQYF
CDR3 DNA: TGCAGCGTTGAAGACGAACCCCCCCCTAGCGGGAGGTGGACAGATACGCAGTATTTT
clone size: many
D gene: TRBD2
V gene: TRBV29-1
J gene: TRBJ2-3

CDR3 protein: CASSSTDRGPGELFF
CDR3 DNA: TGTGCCAGCAGTTCCACGGACAGGGGGCCCGGGGAGCTGTTTTTT
clone size: few
D gene: TRBD1
V gene: TRBV6-5
J gene: TRBJ2-2

CDR3 protein: CASSLGEGPYNEQFF
CDR3 DNA: TGCGCCAGCAGCTTGGGGGAGGGCCCCTACAATGAGCAGTTCTTC
clone size: .
D gene: TRBD2
V gene: TRBV5-1
J gene: TRBJ2-1

CDR3 protein: CASSLDGVGTEAFF
CDR3 DNA: TGTGCCAGCAGCTTAGATGGGGTTGGCACTGAAGCTTTCTTT
clone size: many
D gene: .
V gene: TRBV11-1
J gene: TRBJ1-1

CDR3 protein: CSTTVSPSSYNEQFF
CDR3 DNA: TGCAGCACCACCGTGAGCCCGAGCTCCTACAATGAGCAGTTCTTC
clone size: many
D gene: .
V gene: TRBV29-1
J gene: TRBJ2-1

CDR3 protein: CASSIVGAGGQTGIQYF
CDR3 DNA: TGTGCCAGTAGTATAGTAGGTGCGGGAGGACAGACTGGCATTCAGTACTTC
clone size: .
D gene: TRBD2
V gene: TRBV19
J gene: TRBJ2-4

CDR3 protein: CAIRPGQGANTEAFF
CDR3 DNA: TGTGCCATCAGACCCGGACAGGGGGCGAACACTGAAGCTTTCTTT
clone size: many
D gene: TRBD1
V gene: TRBV10-3
J gene: TRBJ1-1

CDR3 protein: CASSPPERGHVNTQYF
CDR3 DNA: TGTGCCAGCAGCCCCCCCGAGCGGGGTCACGTGAATACGCAGTATTTT
clone size: many
D gene: TRBD2
V gene: TRBV3-1
J gene: TRBJ2-3

CDR3 protein: CASSLLGEGPLAEAFF
CDR3 DNA: TGTGCCAGCAGCCTCCTGGGGGAGGGACCACTCGCTGAAGCTTTCTTT
clone size: many
D gene: .
V gene: TRBV7-9
J gene: TRBJ1-1

CDR3 protein: CASSEKTGKSPRYVNQPQHF
CDR3 DNA: TGTGCCAGCAGCGAAAAGACAGGGAAAAGTCCCAGATACGTCAATCAGCCCCAGCATTTT
clone size: many
D gene: .
V gene: TRBV21-1
J gene: TRBJ1-5

CDR3 protein: CASSLRTGHDSYNEQFF
CDR3 DNA: TGCGCCAGCAGCCTCAGGACGGGACACGACTCCTACAATGAGCAGTTCTTC
clone size: .
D gene: .
V gene: TRBV4-1
J gene: TRBJ2-1

CDR3 protein: CASSSGLVLGTDTQYF
CDR3 DNA: TGCGCCAGCAGCTCTGGACTAGTGTTAGGCACAGATACGCAGTATTTT
clone size: many
D gene: TRBD2
V gene: TRBV5-1
J gene: TRBJ2-3

CDR3 protein: CASSSPLGLAGDEQFF
CDR3 DNA: TGTGCCAGCAGTTCACCTTTGGGACTAGCGGGAGATGAGCAGTTCTTC
clone size: many
D gene: TRBD2
V gene: TRBV28
J gene: TRBJ2-1

CDR3 protein: CSARWANEQFF
CDR3 DNA: TGCAGTGCCAGATGGGCAAATGAGCAGTTCTTC
clone size: many
D gene: .
V gene: TRBV20-1
J gene: TRBJ2-1

CDR3 protein: CSAALTGGAGGYEQFF
CDR3 DNA: TGCAGTGCCGCCTTAACGGGAGGAGCGGGGGGGTACGAGCAGTTCTTC
clone size: many
D gene: TRBD2
V gene: TRBV20-1
J gene: TRBJ2-1

CDR3 protein: CSARDFSGRLGGTDTQYF
CDR3 DNA: TGCAGTGCTAGAGATTTTAGCGGGAGGCTCGGCGGCACAGATACGCAGTATTTT
clone size: many
D gene: TRBD2
V gene: TRBV20-1
J gene: TRBJ2-3